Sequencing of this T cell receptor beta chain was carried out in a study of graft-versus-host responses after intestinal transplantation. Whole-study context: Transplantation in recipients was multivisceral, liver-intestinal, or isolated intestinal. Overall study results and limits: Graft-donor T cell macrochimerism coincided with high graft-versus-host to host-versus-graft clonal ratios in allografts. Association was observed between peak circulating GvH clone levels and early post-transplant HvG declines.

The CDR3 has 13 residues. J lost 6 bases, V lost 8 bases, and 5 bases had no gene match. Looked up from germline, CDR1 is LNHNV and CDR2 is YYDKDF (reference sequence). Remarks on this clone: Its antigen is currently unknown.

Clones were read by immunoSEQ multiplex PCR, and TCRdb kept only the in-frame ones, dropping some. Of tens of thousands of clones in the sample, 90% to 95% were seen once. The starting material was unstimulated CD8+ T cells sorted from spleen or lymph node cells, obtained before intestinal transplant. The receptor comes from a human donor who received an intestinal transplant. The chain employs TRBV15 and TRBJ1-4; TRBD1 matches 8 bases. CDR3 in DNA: TGTGCCACCCACAGGGGGGGAGATGAAAAACTGTTTTTT. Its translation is CATHRGGDEKLFF.